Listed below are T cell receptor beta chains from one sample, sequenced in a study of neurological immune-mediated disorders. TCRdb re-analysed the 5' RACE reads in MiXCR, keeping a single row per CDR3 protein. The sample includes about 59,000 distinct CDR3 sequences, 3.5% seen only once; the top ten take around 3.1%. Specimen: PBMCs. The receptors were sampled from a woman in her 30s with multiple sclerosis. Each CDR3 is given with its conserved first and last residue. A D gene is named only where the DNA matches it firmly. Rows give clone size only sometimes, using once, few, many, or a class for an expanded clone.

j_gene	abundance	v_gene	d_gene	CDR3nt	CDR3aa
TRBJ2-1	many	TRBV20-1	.	TGCAGTGCTTACAGTAGGAGGGGGCTAAATGAGCAGTTCTTC	CSAYSRRGLNEQFF
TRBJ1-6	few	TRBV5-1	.	TGCGCCAGCTCCAAAATGGCAGGGGAAAATTCACCCCTCAACTTT	CASSKMAGENSPLNF
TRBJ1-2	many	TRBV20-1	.	TGCAGTATCGGAAACTATGGCTACACCTTC	CSIGNYGYTF
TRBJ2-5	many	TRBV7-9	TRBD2	TGTGCCAGCAGCCCTAGCGGGAGAGGGCCCTCAGGGGAGACCCAGTACTTC	CASSPSGRGPSGETQYF
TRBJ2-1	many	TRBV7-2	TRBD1	TGTGCCAGCAGCTCCCGGACAGGGTTCAGCTCCTACAATGAGCAGTTCTTC	CASSSRTGFSSYNEQFF
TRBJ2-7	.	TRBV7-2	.	TGTGCCAGCAGCTTAGCCAATAAGGGGGGGTTTTCTCGCTACGAGCAGTACTTC	CASSLANKGGFSRYEQYF
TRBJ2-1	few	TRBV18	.	TGTGCCAGCTCACCGGGGGCAGGGAATGAGCAGTTCTTC	CASSPGAGNEQFF
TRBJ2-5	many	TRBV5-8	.	TGTGCCAGCAGCTTGGAGTGGGCTAGTCGAGGGACCCAGTACTTC	CASSLEWASRGTQYF
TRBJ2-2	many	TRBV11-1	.	TGTGCCAGCAGCTTAGAACAAACACCGGGGACTCCCACCGGGGAGCTGTTTTTT	CASSLEQTPGTPTGELFF
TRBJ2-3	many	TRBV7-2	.	TGTGCCAGCAGCTGGGGGCGCGGGCCAGATACGCAGTATTTT	CASSWGRGPDTQYF
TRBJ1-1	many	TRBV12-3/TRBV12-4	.	TGTGCCAGCAGCAATAGGGGGGGGAACACTGAAGCTTTCTTT	CASSNRGGNTEAFF
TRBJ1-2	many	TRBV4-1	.	TGCGCCAGCAGCCAAGATTGGGGTTCCCTCTATGGCTACACCTTC	CASSQDWGSLYGYTF
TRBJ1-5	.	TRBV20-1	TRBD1	TGCAGTGTTCTAAACAGACAGGGGGTCGGTCAGCCCCAGCATTTT	CSVLNRQGVGQPQHF
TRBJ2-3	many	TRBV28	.	TGTGCCAGCAGTTTACCGCTTCCTCCAGATACGCAGTATTTT	CASSLPLPPDTQYF
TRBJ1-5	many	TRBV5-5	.	TGTGCCAGCAGCTTAACTGATTATCAGCCCCAGCATTTT	CASSLTDYQPQHF
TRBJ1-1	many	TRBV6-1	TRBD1	TGTGCCAGCAGTTTCGGACAGGGGAACACTGAAGCTTTCTTT	CASSFGQGNTEAFF
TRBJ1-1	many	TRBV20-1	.	TGCAGTGCCAGTGGACAGACGAACACTGAAGCTTTCTTT	CSASGQTNTEAFF
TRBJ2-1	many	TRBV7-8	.	TGTGCCAGCAGCTTACGGATTTTTATGGGAGACCAGCGGAATGAGCAGTTCTTC	CASSLRIFMGDQRNEQFF
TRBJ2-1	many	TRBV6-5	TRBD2	TGTGCCAGCTTAGACCGTACTAGCGGGAGATCGCATGAGCAGTTCTTC	CASLDRTSGRSHEQFF
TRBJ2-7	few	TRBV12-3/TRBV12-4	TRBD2	TGTGCCAGCAGGTCGTCGGACAGCGGGGGCGAGCAGTACTTC	CASRSSDSGGEQYF
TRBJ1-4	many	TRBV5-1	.	TGCGCCAGCAGCTTGACCGGGACACCGAATGAAAAACTGTTTTTT	CASSLTGTPNEKLFF
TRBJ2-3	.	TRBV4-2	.	TGTGCCAGCAGAAAAACAGATACGCAGTATTTT	CASRKTDTQYF
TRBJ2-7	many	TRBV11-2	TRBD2	TGTGCCAGCAGCTTCAATAGCGGGATTGGGTACGAGCAGTACTTC	CASSFNSGIGYEQYF
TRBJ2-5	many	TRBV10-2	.	TGCGCCAGCAGTGGGACTTCGTACCAAGAGACCCAGTACTTC	CASSGTSYQETQYF
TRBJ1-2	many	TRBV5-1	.	TGCGCCAGCAGCTTGTTTAACGGAGCTAACTATGGCTACACCTTC	CASSLFNGANYGYTF
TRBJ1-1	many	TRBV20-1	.	TGCAGTGCCAGAGTTGGGGTAACCTACACTGAAGCTTTCTTT	CSARVGVTYTEAFF
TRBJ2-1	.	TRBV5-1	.	TGCGCCACCACTAATTCCGGGGAGCAGTTCTTC	CATTNSGEQFF
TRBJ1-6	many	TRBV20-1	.	TGCAGTGTGAGTGCAGGGGCGTTGCGTCCCCTCCACTTT	CSVSAGALRPLHF
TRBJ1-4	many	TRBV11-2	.	TGTGCCAGCAGCTCCGTAAAACGGCCGGTGGATGGAAAACTGTTTTTT	CASSSVKRPVDGKLFF
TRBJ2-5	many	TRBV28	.	TGTGCCAGCAGACAGGACCCTGTGGGGACCCAGTACTTC	CASRQDPVGTQYF
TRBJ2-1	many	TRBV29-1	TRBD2	TGCAGCGTTGAGGGGGGACTAGCGGGAGGGTTGGGTGAGCAGTTCTTC	CSVEGGLAGGLGEQFF
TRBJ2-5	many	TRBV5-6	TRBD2	TGTGCCAGCAGCTTGACGCCGGGACTAGCTCGAAAACAAGAGACCCAGTACTTC	CASSLTPGLARKQETQYF
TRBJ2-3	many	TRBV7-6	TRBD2	TGTGCCAGCAGCACTCTAGCGGGGGGGGTCACAGATACGCAGTATTTT	CASSTLAGGVTDTQYF
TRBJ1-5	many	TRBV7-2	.	TGTGCCAGCAGCTTAGCCGGAGGTGGCAATCAGCCCCAGCATTTT	CASSLAGGGNQPQHF
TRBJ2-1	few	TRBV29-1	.	TGCAGCGCCCGTCCCTTCAATGAGCAGTTCTTC	CSARPFNEQFF
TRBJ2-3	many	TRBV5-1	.	TGCGCCAGCAGCTTACACTCTAGCACAGATACGCAGTATTTT	CASSLHSSTDTQYF
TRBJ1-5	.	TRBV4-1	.	TGCGCCAGCAGCCAAGAAAGGGACAATCAGCCCCAGAATTTT	CASSQERDNQPQNF